The 30 T cell receptor beta chains in this list originate from one sample, sequenced in a study of beta chain features in type 1 diabetes. Expressed TCRB transcripts got sequenced, as all isolated RNA was reverse transcribed. Libraries were prepared by immunoSEQ multiplex PCR; TCRdb keeps only in-frame clonotypes and omits some of them. The sample lists around 450,000 clones, roughly 10% occurring once. Sequencing was performed on naive CD4+ T cells from blood. These receptors came from a woman aged 18 to 35 in good health.

This clone was detected a few times. The genes are TRBV25-1 and TRBJ2-3, with D perhaps TRBD2 (5 bases). Germline V CDR1 and CDR2: MGHDK, SYGVNS. Trimming removed 5 bases at V and 1 base at J, with 7 bases between. The length of the CDR3 is 13 residues. The DNA for the CDR3 is TGTGCCAGCAGTTCCGGGGGCACAGATACGCAGTATTTT. Residues: CASSSGGTDTQYF.

This clone was counted only a few times. This sequence joins TRBV5-1 and TRBJ2-1; D might be TRBD2 (5 bases). The germline V and J ends were trimmed by 1 base and 0 bases, with 11 bases remaining between them. CDR3 size: 16 residues. The germline gives CDR1 SGHRS, CDR2 YFSETQ. The chain's CDR3 is CASSLNVGSSYNEQFF. In nucleotides, the CDR3 is TGCGCCAGCAGCTTGAATGTGGGGAGCTCCTACAATGAGCAGTTCTTC.

The rearrangement uses TRBV21-1 and TRBJ2-7. TRBV21-1 is a known pseudogene. CDR3 length equals 15 residues. The CDR3 is CASSKSQVKRSEQYF. The CDR3 DNA follows: TGTGCCAGCAGCAAATCCCAGGTAAAGAGGTCCGAGCAGTACTTC.

This clone was counted between two and nine times. The CDR3 here is CASSLKREGGEKLFF. The CDR3 DNA is TGTGCCAGCAGCTTAAAGAGGGAGGGCGGTGAAAAACTGTTTTTT. The V gene is TRBV7-9, the J gene TRBJ1-4; no clear D gene. The germline V and J ends were trimmed by 2 bases and 7 bases, with 14 bases remaining between them. This CDR3 is 15 amino acids long. Looked up from germline, CDR1 is SEHNR and CDR2 is FQNEAQ (reference sequence).

J is TRBJ2-7 and V is TRBV27; no clear D. The CDR3 sequence is 14 residues long. Trimming took 6 bases from V and 6 from J, leaving 18 bases between them. Germline CDR1 reads MNHEY; CDR2 reads SMNVEV (reference sequence). This CDR3 is CASSLRSGSGEQYF. CDR3 bases: TGTGCCAGCAGCCTGAGGTCGGGTTCGGGCGAGCAGTACTTC.

V gene TRBV7-8 combines with J gene TRBJ2-1; 11 nucleotides agree with TRBD2. CDR3 length equals 17 residues. With V trimmed by 4 bases and J by 4 bases, 9 bases remained unmatched. Germline CDR1 and CDR2: SGHVS and FQNEAQ. CDR3 amino acids: CASSSITGTSGYNEQFF. DNA for the CDR3: TGTGCCAGCAGCTCGATCACCGGGACTAGCGGATACAATGAGCAGTTCTTC.

This clone appeared a few times. V gene TRBV7-2 combines with J gene TRBJ2-5, with D perhaps being TRBD1 or TRBD2 (5 bases each). Trimming took off 5 bases at V and 5 bases at J, with 12 bases between the two ends. Germline CDR1 reads SGHTA; CDR2 reads FQGNSA. This CDR3 region has 13 residues. The CDR3 loop reads CASSRGVTETQYF. CDR3 bases: TGTGCCAGCAGCCGAGGGGTGACGGAGACCCAGTACTTC.

This clone was detected a few times. The J gene is TRBJ1-1, the V gene TRBV9; no definite D call. Germline lookup yields CDR1 SGDLS and CDR2 YYNGEE. Deletions cut 0 bases from V and 1 base from J, with 7 bases between. There are 14 residues in the CDR3. The chain's CDR3 is CASSVVPTNTEAFF. As DNA, the CDR3 is TGTGCCAGCAGCGTAGTTCCTACGAACACTGAAGCTTTCTTT.

The chain carries TRBV5-1 and TRBJ2-5; TRBD2 matches 7 bases. The CDR3 contains 14 residues. Trimming at V came to 4 bases and at J to 4 bases, leaving 7 bases not matched to a gene. Looked up from germline, CDR1 is SGHRS and CDR2 is YFSETQ. The CDR3 nucleotides are TGCGCCAGCAGCCCAGGACTAGTGGGAGAGACCCAGTACTTC. Its translation is CASSPGLVGETQYF.

The CDR3 coding sequence is TGTGCCAGCAGCTGGGCCCCTAGCGGGGGGGCGTCGTCGCAGTATTTT. Amino acids: CASSWAPSGGASSQYF. V gene TRBV7-2 combines with J gene TRBJ2-3; TRBD2 matches at 12 bases. There are 16 residues in the CDR3. Germline CDR1 is SGHTA and CDR2 is FQGNSA. V shed 4 bases, J shed 10 bases, and the junction held 12 bases outside the gene matches.

This clone was seen more than once but under ten times. The chain uses TRBV30 and TRBJ2-7; D remains ambiguous. CDR3 length: 13 residues. Germline assignment: CDR1 GTSNPN and CDR2 SVGIG (reference sequence). Trimming pared 0 bases from V and 3 bases from J, leaving 9 bases between. As DNA, the CDR3 is TGTGCCTGGAGTGTACGGTTCCGCTACGAGCAGTACGTC. The encoded protein is CAWSVRFRYEQYV.

V is TRBV29-1 and J is TRBJ2-7; possibly TRBD1 or TRBD2 for D (5 bases each). V lost 6 bases and J 3 bases, leaving 15 bases between the germline ends. This CDR3 has 13 amino acids. Germline lookup yields CDR1 SQVTM and CDR2 ANQGSEA. The CDR3 DNA reads as TGCAGCGTGTTGGGGGATAAAGACTACGAGCAGTACGTC. Protein product: CSVLGDKDYEQYV.

The table lists this clone with many counts. The chain couples TRBV14 to TRBJ2-6, with a possible D match to TRBD1 (5 bases). Trimming removed 4 bases from V and 3 bases from J, with 7 bases in between. The V gene's germline CDR1 is SGHDN and CDR2 FVKESK. The CDR3 is 14 amino acids. The CDR3 nucleotides read TGTGCCAGCAGCCGGGGCCTTGGGGCCAACGTCCTGACTTTC. Translated, it gives CASSRGLGANVLTF.

V usage is TRBV18 and J usage is TRBJ2-2, with unresolved D. Germline values: CDR1 KGHSH, CDR2 LQKENI. V lost 0 bases to trimming and J lost 6 bases, with 11 bases between them. The CDR3 loop spans 15 amino acids. CDR3 DNA: TGTGCCAGCTCACCACCGACTCGTCCGTCCGGGGAGCTGTTTTTT. Translating it yields CASSPPTRPSGELFF.

The chain has TRBV6-6 and TRBJ1-1; possible D gene TRBD1, 5 bases. This CDR3 has 13 residues. Germline CDR1 reads MNHNY; CDR2 reads SVGAGI (reference sequence). The V end lost 2 bases, the J end lost 8 bases, and 12 bases lay between the germline ends. The CDR3 region has the DNA TGTGCCAGCAGTTACCGTCAGGGAACGGAAGCTTTCTTT. Its protein is CASSYRQGTEAFF.

The chain recombines TRBV5-1 with TRBJ1-1; D possibly corresponds to TRBD1 (5 bases). V lost 4 bases and J 0 bases, leaving 13 bases between the germline ends. Per germline, CDR1 SGHRS and CDR2 YFSETQ. This CDR3 is built from 15 residues. CDR3 region: CASSRGTAMNTEAFF. CDR3 sequence (DNA): TGCGCCAGCAGCCGCGGGACGGCAATGAACACTGAAGCTTTCTTT.

This clone turned up a few times. This chain links TRBV7-2 with TRBJ1-5; D gene uncertain. This CDR3 comprises 13 residues. Germline V gene lookup returns CDR1 SGHTA and CDR2 FQGNSA. Trimming took 3 bases from V and 4 from J, leaving 7 bases between them. For the CDR3, the DNA is TGTGCCAGCAGCTTGGTAGGAAATCAGCCCCAGCATTTT. This sequence encodes CASSLVGNQPQHF.

Notes on this clone: Other nucleotide sequences in the sample specify the same CDR3. The genes are TRBV29-1 and TRBJ1-1, with D perhaps TRBD1 (5 bases). With 4 bases removed from V and 1 base from J, the gap between germline ends came to 7 bases. The germline V gene encodes CDR1 SQVTM and CDR2 ANQGSEA. The CDR3 has 12 amino acids. CDR3 in DNA: TGCAGCGTTGTCGGGGGGAACACTGAAGCTTTCTTT. Translating it yields CSVVGGNTEAFF.

This sequence joins TRBV4-2 and TRBJ2-7, with no clear D. V lost 1 base, J lost 3 bases, and 13 bases lay in between. The length of the CDR3 is 15 residues. CDR1 and CDR2 from the germline V gene are LGHNA and YNFKEQ. CDR3 nucleotide sequence: TGTGCCAGCAGCCAAGGTGCACGGGTGGGCTACGAGCAGTACTTC. This codes for CASSQGARVGYEQYF.

The V and J genes are TRBV7-8 and TRBJ2-4, with D tentatively TRBD1 (6 bases). The V end was cut by 2 bases, the J end by 9 bases, with 17 bases between. The germline gives CDR1 SGHVS, CDR2 FQNEAQ. CDR3 length: 15 amino acids. The CDR3 DNA reads as TGTGCCAGCAGCTTAATGCGCGGGCCAGGGGCCATTCAGTACTTC. Its translation: CASSLMRGPGAIQYF.

The sample holds a few counts of this clone. The V and J genes are TRBV18 and TRBJ2-7; 9 nucleotides agree with TRBD2. This CDR3 is built from 13 residues. The V gene's germline CDR1 is KGHSH and CDR2 LQKENI. The ends lost 3 bases at V and 5 bases at J; junction bases unmatched: 2. CDR3 DNA: TGTGCCAGCTCACCGGGACTAGCTGACGAGCAGTACTTC. Its translation is CASSPGLADEQYF. Full variable domain (missing parts from reference TRBV18 and TRBJ2-7): NAGVMQNPRHLVRRRGQEARLRCSPMKGHSHVYWYRQLPEEGLKFMVYLQKENIIDESGMPKERFSAEFPKEGPSILRIQQVVRGDSAAYFCASSPGLADEQYFGPGTRLTVT.

This clone was picked up a small number of times. Other DNA sequences in this sample translate to the same CDR3. The chain has TRBV18 and TRBJ2-3, with D perhaps matching TRBD1 (5 bases). Looked up from germline, CDR1 is KGHSH and CDR2 is LQKENI. The V gene lost 3 bases and the J gene lost 3 bases, with 7 bases spanning the gap. CDR3 length: 13 residues. CDR3 sequence (DNA): TGTGCCAGCTCACCTCAGGGAACAGATACGCAGTATTTT. Translation: CASSPQGTDTQYF. The whole variable domain, remainder taken from reference TRBV18 and TRBJ2-3, is NAGVMQNPRHLVRRRGQEARLRCSPMKGHSHVYWYRQLPEEGLKFMVYLQKENIIDESGMPKERFSAEFPKEGPSILRIQQVVRGDSAAYFCASSPQGTDTQYFGPGTRLTVL.

The chain is built from TRBV11-3 and TRBJ2-3; D tentatively reads TRBD1 or TRBD2 (5 bases each). CDR1 is SGHNT and CDR2 is YENEEA in the germline V gene. This CDR3 contains 14 residues. The V end lost 5 bases, the J end lost 1 base, and 10 bases lay between the germline ends. The CDR3 protein is CASSLRDGTDTQYF. The CDR3 DNA is TGTGCCAGCAGCCTCAGGGACGGCACAGATACGCAGTATTTT.

As regards this clone: Within the sample, other DNA sequences also encode this same CDR3. This rearrangement joins TRBV7-9 to TRBJ2-3, with TRBD1 identical over 8 bases. The J segment lost 0 bases and the V segment lost 6 bases, leaving 5 bases of the junction unmatched. The CDR3 loop spans 15 amino acids. CDR1 SEHNR and CDR2 FQNEAQ come from the germline V gene (reference sequence). CDR3 DNA sequence: TGTGCCAGCAGTTCGGGACAGGCGAGCACAGATACGCAGTATTTT. Its translation: CASSSGQASTDTQYF.

The chain links TRBV20-1 to TRBJ2-5; unclear D gene. CDR1 DFQATT and CDR2 SNEGSKA come from the germline V gene (reference sequence). This CDR3 is 11 amino acids long. With 6 bases removed from V and 4 bases from J, the gap between germline ends came to 9 bases. CDR3 protein: CSAPLVETQYF. The CDR3 bases are TGCAGTGCCCCGCTCGTAGAGACCCAGTACTTC.

This clone was seen only a few times. The rearrangement links TRBV10-3 to TRBJ2-7, with 10 bases matching TRBD2. The CDR3 is made up of 15 amino acids. J was trimmed by 0 bases and V by 5 bases; bases with no gene match: 4. The germline V gene has CDR1 ENHRY and CDR2 SYGVKD. In DNA form, the CDR3 reads TGTGCCATCAGTCCGGGACTAGCGAGCTCCTACGAGCAGTACGTC. Its protein product is CAISPGLASSYEQYV.

This clone has just a few counts. The J gene is TRBJ2-2, the V gene TRBV6-5; TRBD1 agrees at 11 bases. Germline V gene data show CDR1 as MNHEY and CDR2 as SVGAGI. The CDR3 has 14 amino acids. The ends lost 7 bases at V and 6 bases at J; junction bases unmatched: 4. CDR3 sequence: CASTPDRGPGELFF. In DNA, the CDR3 is TGTGCCAGCACCCCGGACAGGGGGCCCGGGGAGCTGTTTTTT.

CDR3 coding DNA: TGCGCCAGCAGCTCCGGTGGTCAGACCGATTCACCCCTCCACTTT. As protein: CASSSGGQTDSPLHF. The chain employs TRBV5-1 and TRBJ1-6; D ambiguous. The V and J ends lost 3 bases and 8 bases respectively, with 15 bases between them. CDR3 length equals 15 residues. In germline, CDR1 is SGHRS, CDR2 YFSETQ.

This clone was detected only a few times. The chain uses TRBV9 and TRBJ1-6; maybe TRBD1 (5 bases). V dropped 2 bases and J dropped 4 bases, with 7 bases sitting between them. Germline CDR1 reads SGDLS; CDR2 reads YYNGEE. This CDR3 has 14 residues. The CDR3 is CASSVQGYNSPLHF. The CDR3 DNA sequence: TGTGCCAGCAGCGTCCAGGGTTATAATTCACCCCTCCACTTT.

This clone has only a few counts. The chain has TRBV5-4 and TRBJ2-7, with TRBD1 identical over 9 bases. Germline loops: CDR1 SGHNT, CDR2 YYREEE (reference sequence). Trimming at V came to 2 bases and at J to 0 bases, leaving 3 bases not matched to a gene. The CDR3 is 15 amino acids. In DNA, the CDR3 is TGTGCCAGCAGCTTCCGGGACAGGGCCTCCTACGAGCAGTACGTC. Amino acid sequence: CASSFRDRASYEQYV.